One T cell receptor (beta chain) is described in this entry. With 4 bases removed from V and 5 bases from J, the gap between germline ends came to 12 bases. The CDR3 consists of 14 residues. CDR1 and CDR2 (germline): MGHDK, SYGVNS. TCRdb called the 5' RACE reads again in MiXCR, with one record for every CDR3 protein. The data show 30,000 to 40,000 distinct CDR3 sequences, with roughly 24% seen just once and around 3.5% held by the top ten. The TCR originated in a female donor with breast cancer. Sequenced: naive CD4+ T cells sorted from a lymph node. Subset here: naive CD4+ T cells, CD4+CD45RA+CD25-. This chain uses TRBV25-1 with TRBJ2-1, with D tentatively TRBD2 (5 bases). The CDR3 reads CASSAFGGNNEQFF. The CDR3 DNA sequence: TGTGCCAGCAGTGCCTTCGGAGGTAACAATGAGCAGTTCTTC.